The 31 T cell receptor beta chains reported below all come from one sample, sequenced in a study of blood T cell repertoires in COVID-19. The protocol was immunoSEQ multiplex PCR, while the TCRdb copy is restricted to in-frame clones and leaves out a portion. The top ten clones hold over 7% of a sample with some 150,000 clones, approximately 90% of them seen once. Input material: peripheral blood. The source is an elderly woman in a cohort sampled during active or convalescent COVID-19.

The genes are TRBV12-3 or TRBV12-4 and TRBJ2-2; D possibly corresponds to TRBD1 (6 bases). V was cut by 8 bases and J by 9 bases, with 13 bases left in between. The CDR3 has 12 residues. CDR3 region: CASGTYVRELFF. The CDR3 bases are TGTGCCAGCGGGACATACGTCAGGGAGCTGTTTTTT.

This clone was detected once. The V call is TRBV5-1, the J call TRBJ2-5; 10 bases agree with TRBD1. Trimming cost V 3 bases and J 7 bases; bases outside gene matches: 6. This CDR3 has 14 residues. Germline CDR1 and CDR2: SGHRS and YFSETQ. The CDR3 coding sequence is TGCGCCAGCAGCTCCGGGACAGGGGTCGGGACCCAGTACTTC. It specifies CASSSGTGVGTQYF.

This clone showed up just once. The chain is built from TRBV6-2 or TRBV6-3 and TRBJ2-6, with TRBD1 identical over 7 bases. The length of the CDR3 is 16 residues. V lost 0 bases, J lost 2 bases, and 1 base stayed unmatched. Germline V CDR1 and CDR2: MNHEY, SVGEGT. CDR3 in DNA: TGTGCCAGCAGTTACTCGAGGGGGCCTGGGGCCAACGTCCTGACTTTC. This sequence encodes CASSYSRGPGANVLTF.

The chain recombines TRBV10-1 with TRBJ2-1; 9 bases fit TRBD2. The V segment lost 11 bases and the J segment 10 bases; nucleotides outside the gene matches: 18. CDR1 is WNHNN and CDR2 is SYGVQD in the germline V gene (reference sequence). This CDR3 has 15 residues. The chain's CDR3 is CAFPRGGSGRWEQFF. DNA of the CDR3: TGCGCCTTCCCCCGTGGGGGTAGCGGGAGATGGGAGCAGTTCTTC.

The J gene is TRBJ1-4, the V gene TRBV6-4, with 8 bases that match TRBD1. The CDR3 runs 15 residues. Trimming removed 3 bases from V and 3 bases from J; junction bases left unmatched: 3. Germline CDR1 MRHNA, CDR2 SNTAGT. CDR3 sequence (DNA): TGTGCCAGCAGTGAACAGGGGGGAGCTAATGAAAAACTGTTTTTT. This translates into CASSEQGGANEKLFF.

This clone was seen at least ten times. The V call is TRBV2, the J call TRBJ1-5; 9 nucleotides agree with TRBD1. This CDR3 region has 19 residues. Germline loops: CDR1 SNHLY, CDR2 FYNNEI. J lost 0 bases, V lost 6 bases, and 15 bases had no gene match. CDR3: CASSAPRGTGLGSNQPQHF. The CDR3 DNA reads as TGTGCCAGCAGCGCCCCCCGCGGGACAGGGTTGGGTAGCAATCAGCCCCAGCATTTT.

V and J are TRBV10-3 and TRBJ2-1; D unclear. CDR3 size: 15 residues. With 2 bases removed from V and 2 bases from J, the gap between germline ends came to 10 bases. Germline CDR1 and CDR2: ENHRY and SYGVKD. CDR3 amino acids: CAISEGGETYNEQFF. In nucleotides, the CDR3 is TGTGCCATCAGTGAGGGCGGAGAAACCTACAATGAGCAGTTCTTC.

In its sample, this clone was seen once. This sequence joins TRBV3-1 (or the pseudogene TRBV3-2) and TRBJ2-7, with D tentatively TRBD2 (7 bases). CDR1 and CDR2 from the germline V gene are LGHDT and YNNKEL (reference sequence). The V gene lost 5 bases and the J gene lost 6 bases, with 14 bases spanning the gap. The CDR3 spans 13 residues. The CDR3 here is CASSSSGGLEQYV. The CDR3 region has the DNA TGTGCCAGCAGCTCCTCCGGGGGGCTCGAGCAGTACGTC.

This rearrangement joins TRBV4-1 to TRBJ2-2; perhaps TRBD2 as D (5 bases). V gave up 2 bases and J gave up 7 bases, with 5 bases separating them. CDR1 and CDR2 (germline): MGHRA, YSYEKL. The CDR3 contains 12 residues. CDR3 region: CASSQSGGELFF. As DNA, the CDR3 is TGCGCCAGCAGCCAAAGCGGCGGGGAGCTGTTTTTT.

This chain connects TRBV5-4 to TRBJ2-1; TRBD2 is a possible D gene (5 bases). The germline gives CDR1 SGHNT, CDR2 YYREEE (reference sequence). Trimming shortened V by 5 bases and J by 1 base, and 19 bases separated the two germline ends. This CDR3 has 17 residues. CDR3 sequence (DNA): TGTGCCAGCAGACGACGCGCCTGGCGGGTTTCCTACAATGAGCAGTTCTTC. Translated: CASRRRAWRVSYNEQFF.

The chain couples TRBV2 to TRBJ2-1; D gene unclear. The germline gives CDR1 SNHLY, CDR2 FYNNEI. This CDR3 comprises 15 residues. The V end lost 3 bases, the J end lost 0 bases, and 9 bases lay between the germline ends. CDR3 bases: TGTGCCAGCAGTGATGGCGGTAGCTCCTACAATGAGCAGTTCTTC. Translated: CASSDGGSSYNEQFF.

The chain links TRBV3-1 (or the pseudogene TRBV3-2) to TRBJ1-4; no firm D call. The CDR3 sequence is 12 residues long. With 5 bases removed from V and 7 bases from J, the gap between germline ends came to 8 bases. Germline CDR1 reads LGHDT; CDR2 reads YNNKEL (reference sequence). CDR3 sequence: CASSGGSEKLFF. As DNA, the CDR3 is TGTGCCAGCAGCGGAGGGAGTGAAAAACTGTTTTTT.

The chain recombines TRBV23-1 with TRBJ1-6; weak D call: TRBD1 (6 bases). TRBV23-1 is identified as an open reading frame with a role that is uncertain. There are 15 residues in the CDR3. Trimming removed 0 bases from V and 10 bases from J, with 13 bases in between. The CDR3 sequence is CASSQSRGGRSPLHF. CDR3 DNA: TGCGCCAGCAGTCAATCTAGGGGGGGGCGGTCACCCCTCCACTTT.

The genes are TRBV9 and TRBJ1-1; D gene ambiguous. There are 17 residues in the CDR3. V was trimmed by 0 bases and J by 3 bases, leaving 18 bases between them. The germline gives CDR1 SGDLS, CDR2 YYNGEE. The CDR3 spells CASSVVGVRGGDTEAFF. The CDR3 bases are TGTGCCAGCAGCGTAGTAGGTGTGAGAGGCGGGGACACTGAAGCTTTCTTT.

The V gene is TRBV30, the J gene TRBJ1-4; D remains unclear. Germline V lookup: CDR1 GTSNPN, CDR2 SVGIG (reference sequence). This CDR3 is 15 amino acids long. Between the trimmed V and J ends, which lost 2 bases and 7 bases, there was a span of 17 bases. DNA of the CDR3: TGTGCCTGGAGTCCCCTTCTCGGTCGTGGTGAAAAACTGTTTTTT. Its protein product is CAWSPLLGRGEKLFF. Full variable domain (missing parts from reference TRBV30 and TRBJ1-4): SQTIHQWPATLVQPVGSPLSLECTVEGTSNPNLYWYRQAAGRGLQLLFYSVGIGQISSEVPQNLSASRPQDRQFILSSKKLLLSDSGFYLCAWSPLLGRGEKLFFGSGTQLSVL.

This chain links TRBV5-8 with TRBJ1-5; possible D gene TRBD1, 5 bases. Germline loops: CDR1 SGHTS, CDR2 YDEGEE. Trimming took off 4 bases at V and 4 bases at J, with 12 bases between the two ends. The CDR3 runs to 14 residues. The CDR3 is CASSPRGGNQPQHF. The CDR3 DNA reads TGTGCCAGCAGCCCTAGGGGCGGTAATCAGCCCCAGCATTTT. Full variable domain (remainder filled in from reference TRBV5-8 and TRBJ1-5): EAGVTQSPTHLIKTRGQQATLRCSPISGHTSVYWYQQALGLGLQFLLWYDEGEERNRGNFPPRFSGRQFPNYSSELNVNALELEDSALYLCASSPRGGNQPQHFGDGTRLSIL.

The V call is TRBV4-3, the J call TRBJ2-3; D may be TRBD2 (5 bases). Trimming removed 0 bases from V and 8 bases from J, with 15 bases in between. CDR1 is LGHNA, CDR2 YSLEER, per germline. The CDR3 consists of 15 residues. The CDR3 coding sequence is TGCGCCAGCAGCCAAGACGCGGGCCCCGACGTTACGCAGTATTTT. Its protein is CASSQDAGPDVTQYF.

The chain uses TRBV20-1 and TRBJ2-7; 13 nucleotides match TRBD2. Germline V CDR1 and CDR2: DFQATT, SNEGSKA (reference sequence). V was pared by 3 bases and J by 4 bases, with 9 bases of the junction left unmatched. CDR3 length: 16 amino acids. The CDR3 loop reads CSASVLAGGTPYEQYF. CDR3 in DNA: TGCAGTGCTAGTGTACTAGCGGGGGGGACACCTTACGAGCAGTACTTC.

The V call is TRBV6-6, the J call TRBJ1-2; no clear D. The V and J ends lost 2 bases and 4 bases respectively, with 8 bases between them. Germline CDR1 is MNHNY and CDR2 is SVGAGI (reference sequence). The CDR3 totals 13 residues. The DNA of the CDR3 is TGTGCCAGCAGTTACGAGGGTTCCTATGGCTACACCTTC. This encodes CASSYEGSYGYTF.

The rearrangement joins TRBV2 to TRBJ1-2; 8 bases match TRBD1. Germline values: CDR1 SNHLY, CDR2 FYNNEI. The CDR3 is 12 residues long. Trimming removed 7 bases from V and 7 bases from J; junction bases left unmatched: 5. CDR3 in DNA: TGTGCCAGCAATTCACAGGGGGTTGGCTACACCTTC. Its protein product is CASNSQGVGYTF.

The V and J genes are TRBV24-1 and TRBJ2-1; D gene unclear. V was trimmed by 4 bases and J by 0 bases, leaving 9 bases between them. Germline assignment: CDR1 KGHDR and CDR2 SFDVKD. CDR3 length: 15 amino acids. The DNA for the CDR3 is TGTGCCACCAGTGACCCTGCTAGCTCCTACAATGAGCAGTTCTTC. It specifies CATSDPASSYNEQFF.

Of note for this clone: Other nucleotide sequences from this sample produce the same CDR3. The V call is TRBV7-2, the J call TRBJ1-2; 9 bases match TRBD1. J was trimmed by 8 bases and V by 2 bases; bases with no gene match: 0. The CDR3 length is 12 residues. The V gene's germline CDR1 is SGHTA and CDR2 FQGNSA. The DNA of the CDR3 is TGTGCCAGCAGCTTAACAGGGGGCGGCTACACCTTC. Encoded protein: CASSLTGGGYTF.

V and J are TRBV19 and TRBJ2-2; 9 bases agree with TRBD2. CDR3 length: 16 amino acids. V lost 6 bases and J lost 2; bases outside the gene matches: 7. CDR1 and CDR2 from the germline V gene are LNHDA and SQIVND (reference sequence). CDR3 amino acids: CASSHAGGPNTGELFF. CDR3 bases: TGTGCCAGTAGCCATGCGGGGGGGCCTAACACCGGGGAGCTGTTTTTT.

The gene calls are TRBV5-5 and TRBJ2-7, with 7 positions matching TRBD1. CDR3 length equals 14 residues. Germline values: CDR1 SGHKS, CDR2 YYEKEE (reference sequence). V lost 2 bases, J lost 2 bases, and 4 bases stayed unmatched. The CDR3 nucleotides are TGTGCCAGCAGCTTCACAGGGGACCCCTACGAGCAGTACTTC. This codes for CASSFTGDPYEQYF.

The chain couples TRBV5-6 to TRBJ2-2; D uncertain. The CDR3 runs to 13 residues. The V and J ends lost 4 bases and 5 bases respectively, with 9 bases between them. From germline, CDR1 is SGHDT and CDR2 YYEEEE. The CDR3 DNA follows: TGTGCCAGCAGCGCGAGGCCAACCGGGGAGCTGTTTTTT. Protein product: CASSARPTGELFF.

The chain couples TRBV18 to TRBJ1-2, with D possibly TRBD1 on 5 matching bases. V was trimmed by 5 bases and J by 1 base, leaving 17 bases between them. The CDR3 contains 16 residues. The V gene's germline CDR1 is KGHSH and CDR2 LQKENI. The CDR3 loop reads CASSADSATINYGYTF. CDR3 DNA sequence: TGTGCCAGCTCAGCTGACAGCGCCACGATTAACTATGGCTACACCTTC.

The sample holds one count of this clone. The chain uses TRBV6-5 and TRBJ1-5, with 7 bases lining up with TRBD1. The V and J ends lost 6 bases and 0 bases, in that order; junction bases with no gene match: 5. The V gene's germline CDR1 is MNHEY and CDR2 SVGAGI. This CDR3 has 15 amino acids. The CDR3 is CASSLDRTSNQPQHF. CDR3 nucleotide sequence: TGTGCCAGCAGCCTGGACAGGACTAGCAATCAGCCCCAGCATTTT.

The chain employs TRBV5-8 and TRBJ1-2; 10 nucleotides align to TRBD1. V trimming: 4 bases; J trimming: 3 bases; junction bases outside the gene matches: 9. This CDR3 has 16 residues. CDR1 SGHTS and CDR2 YDEGEE come from the germline V gene. CDR3 protein: CASSTPPGTGDYGYTF. The DNA for the CDR3 is TGTGCCAGCAGCACTCCACCCGGGACAGGGGACTATGGCTACACCTTC.

The table lists this clone with a count of one. The V and J genes are TRBV7-2 and TRBJ1-5; 10 bases are a match to TRBD1. The germline CDR1 and CDR2 sequences are SGHTA and FQGNSA. Trimming cost V 5 bases and J 11 bases; bases outside gene matches: 9. The CDR3 contains 14 residues. The CDR3 spells CASSPTGGLTSQHF. CDR3 DNA sequence: TGTGCCAGCAGCCCGACAGGGGGCCTCACGTCCCAGCATTTT.

For this clone: A junction end diverges from the germline sequence, so it may reflect a read error. The chain carries TRBV28 and TRBJ1-2; tentative D call: TRBD1 (6 bases). Germline V gives CDR1 MDHEN, CDR2 SYDVKM. CDR3 length equals 11 residues. CDR3 in DNA: TGTGCCAGCAGCCTAGACAGGAGTTATTTCTTC. It codes for CASSLDRSYFF.

The chain carries TRBV19 and TRBJ2-7, with D unclear. Trimming took off 2 bases at V and 0 bases at J, with 11 bases between the two ends. CDR3 length equals 15 residues. The germline CDR1 and CDR2 sequences are LNHDA and SQIVND (reference sequence). Here the CDR3 DNA reads TGTGCCAGTAGTATAACGAGAGGATCCTCCTACGAGCAGTACTTC. Translating it yields CASSITRGSSYEQYF.